The 7 T cell receptor beta chains below all came from one sample that was sequenced in a study of untreated major depressive disorder. Clones were read by immunoSEQ multiplex PCR, and TCRdb kept only the in-frame ones, dropping some. The table includes tens of thousands of clones, around 92% detected once. The sample was CD4+ T cells from PBMCs. Every receptor here comes from a woman aged 35 to 49 in good health.

In this sample, this clone turned up a few times. The chain combines TRBV5-5 with TRBJ1-1; no definite D call. This CDR3 region has 16 residues. V was pared by 2 bases and J by 0 bases, with 14 bases between. Germline V lookup: CDR1 SGHKS, CDR2 YYEKEE (reference sequence). This CDR3 reads CASSFPSDTVNTEAFF. CDR3 nucleotide sequence: TGTGCCAGCAGCTTCCCATCCGACACAGTGAACACTGAAGCTTTCTTT. Variable domain in full (rest from reference TRBV5-5 and TRBJ1-1): DAGVTQSPTHLIKTRGQQVTLRCSPISGHKSVSWYQQVLGQGPQFIFQYYEKEERGRGNFPDRFSARQFPNYSSELNVNALLLGDSALYLCASSFPSDTVNTEAFFGQGTRLTVV.

The V and J genes are TRBV6-5 and TRBJ2-6, with D uncertain. Trimming pared 6 bases from V and 0 bases from J, leaving 3 bases between. The CDR3 runs to 13 residues. Per the germline V gene, CDR1 is MNHEY and CDR2 is SVGAGI. The CDR3 DNA sequence: TGTGCCAGCAGGGCCTCTGGGGCCAACGTCCTGACTTTC. Translation gives CASRASGANVLTF.

V usage is TRBV25-1 and J usage is TRBJ1-1, with D unresolved. This CDR3 comprises 13 residues. Trimming removed 4 bases at V and 8 bases at J, with 14 bases between. Looked up from germline, CDR1 is MGHDK and CDR2 is SYGVNS. The CDR3 nucleotides are TGTGCCAGCAGTGCCCTCGCGGCCTCCGAAGCTTTCTTT. Protein product: CASSALAASEAFF.

The V gene is TRBV5-1, the J gene TRBJ2-3; 7 bases fit TRBD1. CDR3 size: 15 residues. Losses at the gene ends were 4 bases for V and 4 bases for J; bases not matched to a gene: 9. Germline V gives CDR1 SGHRS, CDR2 YFSETQ. The CDR3 spells CASSLNSQGADTQYF. CDR3 DNA sequence: TGCGCCAGCAGCCTGAATTCCCAGGGGGCAGATACGCAGTATTTT.

This sequence joins TRBV2 and TRBJ2-7, with 8 nucleotides matching TRBD2. Germline CDR1 reads SNHLY; CDR2 reads FYNNEI. Trimming took 7 bases from V and 3 from J; bases not matched to a gene: 5. The CDR3 is 13 residues long. The CDR3 loop reads CASTSAGGYEQYF. CDR3 in DNA: TGTGCCAGCACCTCGGCGGGGGGCTACGAGCAGTACTTC.

This clone was seen once. The chain is built from TRBV7-3 and TRBJ1-3; weak D call: TRBD1 (5 bases). CDR3 length: 12 amino acids. Germline assignment: CDR1 SGHTA and CDR2 FQGTGA. V dropped 5 bases and J dropped 8 bases, with 10 bases sitting between them. The CDR3 spells CASSPGGDTIYF. In DNA form, the CDR3 reads TGTGCCAGCAGCCCTGGGGGAGACACCATATATTTT.

The chain carries TRBV18 and TRBJ1-1; a possible D gene is TRBD1 (5 bases). The V and J ends lost 2 bases and 2 bases respectively, with 12 bases between them. Germline V CDR1 and CDR2: KGHSH, LQKENI. The CDR3 has 15 amino acids. The CDR3 reads CASSPFQGTNTEAFF. CDR3 DNA sequence: TGTGCCAGCTCACCATTCCAGGGCACTAACACTGAAGCTTTCTTT. Together with reference TRBV18 and TRBJ1-1, the CDR3 gives the full variable domain: NAGVMQNPRHLVRRRGQEARLRCSPMKGHSHVYWYRQLPEEGLKFMVYLQKENIIDESGMPKERFSAEFPKEGPSILRIQQVVRGDSAAYFCASSPFQGTNTEAFFGQGTRLTVV.